This T cell receptor (beta chain) is drawn from a study of blood T cell repertoires in COVID-19 (TCRdb year 2020). Turning to the overall study: The collaborator samples originated in the United States, Italy and Spain and spanned the acute and convalescent phases of COVID-19. Deeply sampled blood TCRbeta repertoires from subjects exposed to, actively infected with, or recovered from COVID-19 were included in the dataset. Where available, HLA class I and class II types were obtained from metadata supplied by the sample provider rather than from assay-based typing. The samples were drawn from the first 160 participants of the ongoing ImmuneRACE study and from 950 to 1,500 subjects provided by 6 global collaborators. Nearly every sample came with metadata listing a de-identified subject ID, COVID-19 status, age in years and sex. The repertoires were released in a freely available public database intended as a resource for research on the immune response to SARS-CoV-2. The material from the prospective study consisted of cDNA or gDNA derived from T cells, B-cell-depleted T cells, or PBMCs. Beyond this particular receptor, the publication reports: How much clinical and demographic metadata was included differed by source and by participant, and the metadata was provided uncurated.

Trimming accounts for 3 bases at V and 5 bases at J, while the number of junction bases matched to no gene is 3. Counted from cysteine to phenylalanine, this CDR3 has 14 amino acids. Only CDR3 DNA remains: 42 bases, in frame from the first base. According to the germline V gene, CDR1 reads SGDLS and CDR2 reads YYNGEE. For this clone: It has no known antigen specificity. One base away there is no much larger clone; base qualities are not given.

TCRbeta CDR3 regions were amplified from genomic DNA using the immunoSEQ Assay, a bias-controlled multiplex PCR. Regarding the original processing steps: The number of nucleated cells in each sample was estimated from the amplification of reference gene primers within the assay. Sequence reads were collapsed and filtered to measure the absolute abundance of every unique TCRbeta CDR3 rearrangement. Productive Simpson clonality was computed per sample as the square root of Simpson's diversity index over productive rearrangements. The table comes from immuneACCESS by way of TCRdb, which keeps in-frame sequences with V and J called. Part of the clones is missing from these tables; in studies checked, under half for an unresolved V gene and the rest for unknown reasons. D and trimming come from the DNA, and the V and J calls and clone size come from that table. This sample gives a few hundred thousand clones in total; around 89% of them show up just once. The ten largest clonotypes hold about 2.1% of the sample.

At one collaborating source in Seattle, patients were enrolled during active infection and were followed longitudinally through the course of disease. Each collaborating institution followed its own protocols to collect whole blood in K2EDTA tubes. Collaborator samples were shipped for TCRbeta analysis as frozen whole blood, isolated PBMCs, or DNA extracted from either sample type. The receptor's source is a woman aged 55-70 years with COVID-19, enrolled during active disease. Sequencing used peripheral blood. The chain uses TRBV9 and TRBJ2-5; 11 nucleotides in the junction match TRBD2. The sequenced DNA is TGTGCCAGCAGCGCTCGGACTAGCGGGGAGACCCAGTACTTC. This gives the protein CASSARTSGETQYF. Reference TRBV9 and TRBJ2-5 proteins supply the regions before and after the CDR3; the full variable domain is: DSGVTQTPKHLITATGQRVTLRCSPRSGDLSVYWYQQSLDQGLQFLIQYYNGEERAKGNILERFSAQQFPDLHSELNLSSLELGDSALYFCASSARTSGETQYFGPGTRLLVL.